The 13 T cell receptor beta chains reported below all come from one sample, sequenced in a study of blood T cell repertoires in COVID-19. The protocol was immunoSEQ multiplex PCR, while the TCRdb copy is restricted to in-frame clones and leaves out a portion. There are under 250,000 clones in the sample; over 75% occur only once, and about 5% lies in the top ten. The sequencing input was peripheral blood. Receptors originate from a woman between 35 and 50 years old with acute or convalescent COVID-19.

The chain has TRBV6-1 and TRBJ1-1; weak D call: TRBD1 (5 bases). The CDR3 extends over 15 amino acids. Germline assignment: CDR1 MNHNS and CDR2 SASEGT. V lost 0 bases to trimming and J lost 7 bases, with 15 bases between them. The CDR3 region has the DNA TGTGCCAGCAGTGAAGCGGGGACTCCCGACTGTGAAGCTTTCTTT. It codes for CASSEAGTPDCEAFF.

The gene calls are TRBV28 and TRBJ2-1; 8 bases match TRBD2. The J segment lost 9 bases and the V segment lost 1 base, leaving 2 bases of the junction unmatched. This CDR3 comprises 13 residues. CDR1 and CDR2 (germline): MDHEN, SYDVKM. For the CDR3, the DNA is TGTGCCAGCAGTTTATTCCGGGGGGGTGAGCAGTTCTTC. Its translation is CASSLFRGGEQFF.

J is TRBJ1-1 and V is TRBV29-1; D might be TRBD1 (6 bases). Trimming pared 6 bases from V and 3 bases from J, leaving 11 bases between. Germline CDR1 is SQVTM and CDR2 is ANQGSEA. The CDR3 covers 12 residues. The CDR3 region is CSVVQGDTEAFF. In nucleotides, the CDR3 is TGCAGCGTCGTACAGGGCGACACTGAAGCTTTCTTT. Full variable domain (rest looked up from reference TRBV29-1 and TRBJ1-1): SAVISQKPSRDICQRGTSLTIQCQVDSQVTMMFWYRQQPGQSLTLIATANQGSEATYESGFVIDKFPISRPNLTFSTLTVSNMSPEDSSIYLCSVVQGDTEAFFGQGTRLTVV.

This rearrangement joins TRBV4-1 to TRBJ2-5; 10 nucleotides line up with TRBD2. V dropped 2 bases and J dropped 5; count of bases not matched to a gene: 5. Germline CDR1 is MGHRA and CDR2 is YSYEKL. The length of the CDR3 is 15 residues. The CDR3 DNA reads as TGCGCCAGCAGCCAATATAGCGGGGGGTATGAGACCCAGTACTTC. Protein product: CASSQYSGGYETQYF.

This clone was observed a handful of times. V gene TRBV4-1 combines with J gene TRBJ1-2, with D possibly TRBD1 on 5 matching bases. The CDR3 length is 14 residues. Trimming left V 0 bases short and J 4 bases short, with 9 bases between. From germline, CDR1 is MGHRA and CDR2 YSYEKL. CDR3 region: CASSQEQGSYGYTF. The CDR3 nucleotides read TGCGCCAGCAGCCAAGAGCAGGGCAGCTATGGCTACACCTTC.

This clone was seen a handful of times. J is TRBJ1-2 and V is TRBV4-1, with 11 bases that match TRBD1. The CDR3 consists of 16 residues. With V trimmed by 3 bases and J by 8 bases, 11 bases remained unmatched. The germline V gene encodes CDR1 MGHRA and CDR2 YSYEKL. This CDR3 reads CASSHGSKDRGPGYTF. The CDR3 DNA is TGCGCCAGCAGCCACGGATCGAAGGACAGGGGGCCCGGCTACACCTTC.

This clone appeared a single time. This rearrangement joins TRBV6-4 to TRBJ2-1; 8 nucleotides align to TRBD1. Germline V lookup: CDR1 MRHNA, CDR2 SNTAGT. Trimming removed 7 bases from V and 4 bases from J; junction bases left unmatched: 9. The CDR3 is made up of 15 amino acids. CDR3 in DNA: TGTGCCAGCACCCCCGGGACAGGAGAGTACAATGAGCAGTTCTTC. Encoded protein: CASTPGTGEYNEQFF.

In this sample, this clone turned up a few times. The CDR3, as DNA: TGTGCCAGCTCACTTCAGGGTAACTATGGCTACACCTTC. Translating gives CASSLQGNYGYTF. This chain joins TRBV18 and TRBJ1-2, with a weak D call TRBD1 (5 bases). This CDR3 region has 13 residues. Trimming took off 4 bases at V and 1 base at J, with 7 bases between the two ends. Germline lookup yields CDR1 KGHSH and CDR2 LQKENI.

This chain links TRBV5-1 with TRBJ1-1; 7 bases match TRBD1. The CDR3 sequence is 13 residues long. Germline V gene sequence: CDR1 SGHRS, CDR2 YFSETQ. J was trimmed by 3 bases and V by 4 bases; bases with no gene match: 3. CDR3 protein: CASSVTGYTEAFF. CDR3 nucleotide sequence: TGCGCCAGCAGCGTGACAGGGTACACTGAAGCTTTCTTT.

This chain's CDR3 is CASSPTPEGSYNSPLHF. In DNA form, the CDR3 reads TGTGCCAGCAGCCCCACCCCTGAGGGATCCTATAATTCACCCCTCCACTTT. The chain joins TRBV9 to TRBJ1-6; D not resolved. The CDR3 runs 17 residues. From germline, CDR1 is SGDLS and CDR2 YYNGEE. Trimming left V 4 bases short and J 1 base short, with 15 bases between.

Worth noting for this clone: At the DNA level, this CDR3 is encoded by other sequences in the same sample as well. This sequence joins TRBV27 and TRBJ2-1; TRBD2 agrees at 10 bases. V gave up 5 bases and J gave up 6 bases; unmatched junction bases: 7. The CDR3 is 15 residues long. Germline lookup yields CDR1 MNHEY and CDR2 SMNVEV (reference sequence). The CDR3 protein is CASSLSGGARNEQFF. Written as DNA, the CDR3 is TGTGCCAGCAGTCTAAGCGGGGGGGCTCGCAATGAGCAGTTCTTC.

The CDR3 DNA follows: TGTGCCAGCAGCGTTGGGACAGTCTCCTACGAGCAGTACGTC. It encodes CASSVGTVSYEQYV. The chain recombines TRBV5-4 with TRBJ2-7; 7 bases match TRBD1. This CDR3 is 14 amino acids long. V was clipped by 4 bases and J by 0 bases; unmatched bases: 4. The germline V gene has CDR1 SGHNT and CDR2 YYREEE (reference sequence).

CDR3 residues: CSGRTGEVEAFF. The CDR3 nucleotides read TGCAGCGGTCGAACAGGGGAGGTTGAAGCTTTCTTT. This sequence joins TRBV29-1 and TRBJ1-1; 7 nucleotides agree with TRBD1. Trimming took 7 bases from V and 7 from J; bases not matched to a gene: 9. The CDR3 totals 12 residues. Germline V CDR1 and CDR2: SQVTM, ANQGSEA.